This is a list of T cell receptor beta chains from one sample in a study of CD8 T cells in ankylosing spondylitis. One entry per CDR3 protein, called by TCRdb with MiXCR from the 5' RACE reads. The sample includes around 770,000 distinct CDR3 sequences, approximately 10% of them seen just once. What was sequenced was blood, either unsorted or a sorted T cell fraction (not recorded which). The receptors were sampled from a male donor with ankylosing spondylitis. Each CDR3 is given with its conserved first and last residue. Each record gives: J gene, clone size, D gene, V gene, CDR3 protein, CDR3 DNA. D genes are given only for firm matches. Size tells how often a clone was seen (once, few, many) or the class of an expanded clone, and some rows leave it out.

j_call: TRBJ1-2
clone_size: -
d_call: -
v_call: TRBV5-6
cdr3_aa: CASSLWGAYGYTF
cdr3_nt: TGTGCCAGCAGCTTGTGGGGGGCCTATGGCTACACCTTC

j_call: TRBJ1-5
clone_size: few
d_call: -
v_call: TRBV20-1
cdr3_aa: CSANLGGQPQHF
cdr3_nt: TGCAGTGCTAACCTTGGGGGTCAGCCCCAGCATTTT

j_call: TRBJ1-2
clone_size: many
d_call: TRBD1
v_call: TRBV12-3/TRBV12-4
cdr3_aa: CASSSWDSYGYTF
cdr3_nt: TGTGCCAGCAGTTCCTGGGACAGTTATGGCTACACCTTC

j_call: TRBJ1-2
clone_size: -
d_call: TRBD1
v_call: TRBV7-9
cdr3_aa: CASSFGTGRAYGYTF
cdr3_nt: TGTGCCAGCAGCTTCGGGACAGGGCGGGCCTATGGCTACACCTTC

j_call: TRBJ1-2
clone_size: many
d_call: -
v_call: TRBV12-3/TRBV12-4
cdr3_aa: CASSLEQVYGYTF
cdr3_nt: TGTGCCAGCAGTTTAGAGCAGGTCTATGGCTACACCTTC

j_call: TRBJ2-1
clone_size: few
d_call: TRBD2
v_call: TRBV15
cdr3_aa: CATKRLAGALYEQFF
cdr3_nt: TGTGCCACCAAAAGACTAGCGGGAGCGCTCTATGAGCAGTTCTTC

j_call: TRBJ2-5
clone_size: -
d_call: -
v_call: TRBV7-2
cdr3_aa: CASSHQDQETQYF
cdr3_nt: TGTGCCAGCAGCCATCAGGACCAAGAGACCCAGTACTTC

j_call: TRBJ1-3
clone_size: few
d_call: TRBD1
v_call: TRBV5-1
cdr3_aa: CASSKGQGRGNTIYF
cdr3_nt: TGCGCCAGCAGCAAGGGACAGGGGAGAGGGAACACCATATATTTT

j_call: TRBJ1-3
clone_size: few
d_call: TRBD1
v_call: TRBV6-5
cdr3_aa: CASSYSGLTGGRNTIYF
cdr3_nt: TGTGCCAGCAGTTACTCGGGCCTGACAGGGGGCAGGAACACCATATATTTT

j_call: TRBJ1-2
clone_size: -
d_call: -
v_call: TRBV29-1
cdr3_aa: CSVFSIYGYTF
cdr3_nt: TGCAGCGTTTTCTCGATCTATGGCTACACCTTC

j_call: TRBJ1-2
clone_size: few
d_call: -
v_call: TRBV20-1
cdr3_aa: CSAREASTSDYGYTF
cdr3_nt: TGCAGTGCTAGGGAGGCCTCTACTTCAGACTATGGCTACACCTTC

j_call: TRBJ2-5
clone_size: -
d_call: -
v_call: TRBV18
cdr3_aa: CASSPGSLEQETQYF
cdr3_nt: TGTGCCAGCTCACCAGGCAGTTTGGAGCAAGAGACCCAGTACTTC

j_call: TRBJ1-2
clone_size: -
d_call: -
v_call: TRBV4-2
cdr3_aa: CASSQDLVGEFRGYTF
cdr3_nt: TGTGCCAGCAGCCAAGATTTGGTAGGGGAGTTCCGTGGCTACACCTTC

j_call: TRBJ2-7
clone_size: few
d_call: TRBD1
v_call: TRBV7-2
cdr3_aa: CASSRTRQGSSYEQYF
cdr3_nt: TGTGCCAGCAGCCGAACGCGACAGGGAAGCTCCTACGAGCAGTACTTC

j_call: TRBJ2-5
clone_size: -
d_call: -
v_call: TRBV6-2/TRBV6-3
cdr3_aa: CASSYTRSGGETQYF
cdr3_nt: TGTGCCAGCAGTTATACGCGGTCAGGAGGGGAGACCCAGTACTTC

j_call: TRBJ2-5
clone_size: -
d_call: -
v_call: TRBV10-3
cdr3_aa: CAISVSPVEETQYF
cdr3_nt: TGTGCCATCAGTGTATCGCCAGTTGAAGAGACCCAGTACTTC

j_call: TRBJ2-3
clone_size: many
d_call: -
v_call: TRBV20-1
cdr3_aa: CSEEGPTDTQYF
cdr3_nt: TGCAGTGAAGAGGGCCCCACAGATACGCAGTATTTT

j_call: TRBJ2-4
clone_size: few
d_call: TRBD2
v_call: TRBV20-1
cdr3_aa: CSARGLAGVNIQYF
cdr3_nt: TGCAGTGCTAGAGGACTAGCGGGAGTAAACATTCAGTACTTC

j_call: TRBJ2-7
clone_size: -
d_call: TRBD1
v_call: TRBV28
cdr3_aa: CASRSGTGKTKQYF
cdr3_nt: TGTGCCAGCAGATCCGGGACAGGGAAAACAAAGCAGTACTTC

j_call: TRBJ2-1
clone_size: -
d_call: TRBD2
v_call: TRBV5-6
cdr3_aa: CASSRTSGENEQFF
cdr3_nt: TGTGCCAGCAGCAGGACTAGCGGGGAGAATGAGCAGTTCTTC

j_call: TRBJ2-3
clone_size: -
d_call: -
v_call: TRBV20-1
cdr3_aa: CSAAPLRESNTDTQYF
cdr3_nt: TGCAGTGCCGCCCCCTTACGGGAGTCGAACACAGATACGCAGTATTTT

j_call: TRBJ1-2
clone_size: many
d_call: -
v_call: TRBV20-1
cdr3_aa: CSAPTDYGYTF
cdr3_nt: TGCAGTGCCCCGACGGATTATGGCTACACCTTC

j_call: TRBJ1-5
clone_size: few
d_call: TRBD1
v_call: TRBV20-1
cdr3_aa: CSHRGHNNQPQHF
cdr3_nt: TGCTCTCACAGGGGGCATAACAATCAGCCCCAGCATTTT